One and the same sample provided the 30 T cell receptor beta chains below, sequenced in a study of cytomegalovirus exposure and HLA in healthy donors. 60 Vbeta and 13 Jbeta primers were used in PCR. Repertoires were generated with immunoSEQ multiplex PCR, while TCRdb's copy carries only in-frame clones and drops some. The sample holds about 140,000 clones; 73% are singletons and the top ten take 1% to 1.5%. The specimen was PBMCs. The source is a middle-aged woman in good health and CMV-seronegative.

The rearrangement uses TRBV19 and TRBJ2-1, with D maybe TRBD2 (5 bases). The CDR3 has 16 residues. The germline gives CDR1 LNHDA, CDR2 SQIVND (reference sequence). Trimming cost V 5 bases and J 0 bases, with 14 bases left between them. The CDR3 loop reads CASSATTGSSYNEQFF. In DNA, the CDR3 is TGTGCCAGTAGTGCTACGACTGGGAGCTCCTACAATGAGCAGTTCTTC.

J is TRBJ2-5 and V is TRBV28; tentative D call: TRBD1 (6 bases). The CDR3 runs to 16 residues. V lost 6 bases, J lost 3 bases, and 20 bases lay in between. CDR1 and CDR2 from the germline V gene are MDHEN and SYDVKM. The CDR3 DNA reads as TGTGCCAGCAGCTACAATACAGGGAAGCGTGAAGAGACCCAGTACTTC. It is translated as CASSYNTGKREETQYF. Full variable domain (outside the CDR3, taken from reference TRBV28 and TRBJ2-5): DVKVTQSSRYLVKRTGEKVFLECVQDMDHENMFWYRQDPGLGLRLIYFSYDVKMKEKGDIPEGYSVSREKKERFSLILESASTNQTSMYLCASSYNTGKREETQYFGPGTRLLVL.

The sample holds a few counts of this clone. V usage is TRBV14 and J usage is TRBJ2-1; D perhaps matches TRBD1 (6 bases). The V end lost 5 bases, the J end lost 0 bases, and 14 bases lay between the germline ends. Germline V lookup: CDR1 SGHDN, CDR2 FVKESK. This CDR3 contains 16 residues. Here the CDR3 reads CASSDGQLSSYNEQFF. The CDR3 DNA sequence: TGTGCCAGCAGCGACGGACAGTTGAGCTCCTACAATGAGCAGTTCTTC.

The gene calls are TRBV27 and TRBJ2-7, with D possibly matching TRBD2 (5 bases). This CDR3 contains 10 residues. The V and J ends lost 8 bases and 6 bases respectively, with 8 bases between them. Germline V lookup: CDR1 MNHEY, CDR2 SMNVEV (reference sequence). Here the CDR3 reads CASGLSEQYV. The CDR3 DNA is TGTGCCAGCGGACTTAGCGAGCAGTACGTC.

V and J are TRBV28 and TRBJ2-2; the match to TRBD1 covers 8 bases. Per the germline V gene, CDR1 is MDHEN and CDR2 is SYDVKM. The ends lost 6 bases at V and 1 base at J; junction bases unmatched: 7. The CDR3 loop spans 16 amino acids. The CDR3 here is CASRDTGGKNTGELFF. In DNA, the CDR3 is TGTGCCAGCAGGGACACAGGGGGGAAGAACACCGGGGAGCTGTTTTTT.

Written as DNA, the CDR3 is TGTGCCAGCAGCTTAGCGAGGAGGGGTCGAACCGGAGAGACCCAGTACTTC. Translating it yields CASSLARRGRTGETQYF. This chain connects TRBV7-6 to TRBJ2-5, with a tentative D call TRBD2 (6 bases). The CDR3 totals 17 residues. Germline-derived CDR1 and CDR2 are SGHVS and FNYEAQ. V shed 0 bases and J shed 4 bases, with 18 bases lying between them.

This clone was seen a handful of times. V gene TRBV7-9 combines with J gene TRBJ2-1; 10 bases map to TRBD1. With V trimmed by 7 bases and J by 2 bases, 5 bases remained unmatched. CDR1 SEHNR and CDR2 FQNEAQ come from the germline V gene (reference sequence). The CDR3 extends over 15 amino acids. The DNA of the CDR3 is TGTGCCAGCACCCTGGGACAGGGGACCTACAATGAGCAGTTCTTC. Translated: CASTLGQGTYNEQFF.

This clone was observed a handful of times. This chain uses TRBV6-1 with TRBJ1-2; the match to TRBD1 covers 7 bases. The CDR3 consists of 13 residues. From germline, CDR1 is MNHNS and CDR2 SASEGT. With V trimmed by 2 bases and J by 4 bases, 1 base remained unmatched. CDR3 coding DNA: TGTGCCAGCAGTGAATCAGGGGGCTATGGCTACACCTTC. It specifies CASSESGGYGYTF.

CDR3 nucleotide sequence: TGTGCCAGCAGCTCACAGGGGTACACCATATATTTT. It translates to CASSSQGYTIYF. The rearrangement joins TRBV11-2 to TRBJ1-3; 7 nucleotides match TRBD1. The CDR3 has 12 amino acids. With 4 bases clipped from V and 8 bases from J, the junction kept 2 bases outside the gene matches. In germline, CDR1 is SGHAT, CDR2 FQNNGV. The full variable domain, in which reference TRBV11-2 and TRBJ1-3 provide the parts outside the CDR3, is EAGVAQSPRYKIIEKRQSVAFWCNPISGHATLYWYQQILGQGPKLLIQFQNNGVVDDSQLPKDRFSAERLKGVDSTLKIQPAKLEDSAVYLCASSSQGYTIYFGEGSWLTVV.

This chain links TRBV5-1 with TRBJ2-5; TRBD2 matches 7 bases. The CDR3 consists of 15 residues. The germline V gene has CDR1 SGHRS and CDR2 YFSETQ. Trimming at V came to 0 bases and at J to 1 base, leaving 3 bases not matched to a gene. The CDR3 coding sequence is TGCGCCAGCAGCTTGGGCCCTAGCGGCCAAGAGACCCAGTACTTC. Its protein product is CASSLGPSGQETQYF.

The chain links TRBV7-3 to TRBJ1-2, with 7 bases aligning to TRBD1. V shed 5 bases and J 4 bases; nucleotides not matched to a gene: 13. CDR3 size: 16 residues. Germline-derived CDR1 and CDR2 are SGHTA and FQGTGA. The CDR3 sequence is CASSPTNDRDLYGYTF. The CDR3 bases are TGTGCCAGCAGCCCTACAAACGACAGGGACCTCTATGGCTACACCTTC.

The chain recombines TRBV4-2 with TRBJ2-3; 9 nucleotides line up with TRBD2. The V gene's germline CDR1 is LGHNA and CDR2 YNFKEQ. Trimming at V came to 0 bases and at J to 1 base, leaving 5 bases not matched to a gene. The CDR3 consists of 17 residues. The CDR3: CASSQDPRGGGTDTQYF. The CDR3 nucleotides are TGTGCCAGCAGCCAAGATCCGCGGGGGGGAGGCACAGATACGCAGTATTTT.

This clone was recorded once. The CDR3 sequence is CASSSSLASSYNEQFF. As DNA, the CDR3 is TGTGCCAGCAGCTCCTCCCTTGCGTCCTCCTACAATGAGCAGTTCTTC. This chain connects TRBV4-2 to TRBJ2-1; D is ambiguous. The CDR3 length is 16 residues. The germline V and J ends were trimmed by 5 bases and 0 bases, with 14 bases remaining between them. Looked up from germline, CDR1 is LGHNA and CDR2 is YNFKEQ.

The rearrangement joins TRBV6-5 to TRBJ1-1; 8 bases agree with TRBD1. Germline V gene sequence: CDR1 MNHEY, CDR2 SVGAGI. The J segment lost 12 bases and the V segment lost 6 bases, leaving 9 bases of the junction unmatched. The length of the CDR3 is 12 residues. CDR3 in amino acids: CASRPDRGETFF. In nucleotides, the CDR3 is TGTGCCAGCAGACCCGACAGGGGTGAGACTTTCTTT.

The V call is TRBV7-9, the J call TRBJ2-5; TRBD2 aligns across 9 bases. CDR3 length equals 13 residues. Germline values: CDR1 SEHNR, CDR2 FQNEAQ (reference sequence). The ends lost 11 bases at V and 5 bases at J; junction bases unmatched: 9. The chain's CDR3 is CAGGGLAMETQYF. For the CDR3, the DNA is TGTGCCGGAGGAGGACTAGCGATGGAGACCCAGTACTTC.

The V gene is TRBV9, the J gene TRBJ2-1; 7 bases map to TRBD1. Germline CDR1 reads SGDLS; CDR2 reads YYNGEE. The CDR3 runs to 16 residues. V was pared by 4 bases and J by 5 bases, with 12 bases of the junction left unmatched. CDR3 region: CASSIYAGTVNNEQFF. CDR3 nucleotides: TGTGCCAGCAGCATATACGCCGGGACAGTGAACAATGAGCAGTTCTTC. Full variable domain (missing parts from reference TRBV9 and TRBJ2-1): DSGVTQTPKHLITATGQRVTLRCSPRSGDLSVYWYQQSLDQGLQFLIQYYNGEERAKGNILERFSAQQFPDLHSELNLSSLELGDSALYFCASSIYAGTVNNEQFFGPGTRLTVL.

V and J are TRBV7-8 and TRBJ1-5, with 8 bases lining up with TRBD1. With V trimmed by 5 bases and J by 4 bases, 4 bases remained unmatched. The CDR3 loop spans 14 amino acids. The V gene's germline CDR1 is SGHVS and CDR2 FQNEAQ. The CDR3 nucleotides read TGTGCCAGCAGCAGGACAGGGCCGAATCAGCCCCAGCATTTT. It translates to CASSRTGPNQPQHF.

In nucleotides, the CDR3 is TGCGCCAGCAAAACCGGGGGTGACCCTGGAAACACCATATATTTT. Amino acids: CASKTGGDPGNTIYF. The chain links TRBV10-2 to TRBJ1-3; a weak D match, TRBD1 (5 bases). The germline V gene encodes CDR1 WSHSY and CDR2 SAAADI. V lost 7 bases and J 2 bases, leaving 15 bases between the germline ends. This CDR3 region has 15 residues.

This clone was detected a few times. The CDR3 here is CASSPSGTRQNTEAFF. The CDR3 DNA follows: TGTGCCAGTAGTCCTTCGGGAACGAGACAGAACACTGAAGCTTTCTTT. This sequence joins TRBV19 and TRBJ1-1; D is uncertain. The CDR3 length is 16 residues. Looked up from germline, CDR1 is LNHDA and CDR2 is SQIVND (reference sequence). The ends were cut back, 5 bases at V and 1 base at J, with 17 bases in the middle.

This CDR3 reads CASSPNRGNTEAFF. The DNA for the CDR3 is TGTGCCAGCAGCCCAAACAGGGGGAACACTGAAGCTTTCTTT. This chain joins TRBV7-8 and TRBJ1-1, with 7 bases fitting TRBD1. CDR1 SGHVS and CDR2 FQNEAQ come from the germline V gene. The ends lost 5 bases at V and 1 base at J; junction bases unmatched: 4. CDR3 length equals 14 residues. The entire variable domain, with the rest obtained from reference TRBV7-8 and TRBJ1-1, is as follows: GAGVSQSPRYKVAKRGQDVALRCDPISGHVSLFWYQQALGQGPEFLTYFQNEAQLDKSGLPSDRFFAERPEGSVSTLKIQRTQQEDSAVYLCASSPNRGNTEAFFGQGTRLTVV.

The chain is built from TRBV27 and TRBJ1-4; 8 positions agree with TRBD1. This CDR3 region has 15 residues. Unmatched junction bases numbered 2, after V lost 5 bases and J lost 0 bases. CDR1 and CDR2 (germline): MNHEY, SMNVEV (reference sequence). CDR3 residues: CASSKQGATNEKLFF. CDR3 DNA sequence: TGTGCCAGCAGTAAACAGGGGGCAACTAATGAAAAACTGTTTTTT.

The count of this clone is one. This chain connects TRBV18 to TRBJ1-2; weak D call: TRBD1 (6 bases). The CDR3 runs to 15 residues. Germline V gene lookup returns CDR1 KGHSH and CDR2 LQKENI. V was clipped by 3 bases and J by 0 bases, with 11 bases between them. The CDR3 region is CASSPAGDPNYGYTF. The CDR3 DNA is TGTGCCAGCTCACCTGCAGGGGATCCTAACTATGGCTACACCTTC.

The V and J genes are TRBV9 and TRBJ2-5; 8 bases align to TRBD2. The CDR3 loop spans 16 amino acids. After removal of 1 base from V and 2 bases from J, the junction contained 7 bases not matched to a gene. Germline V gene data show CDR1 as SGDLS and CDR2 as YYNGEE. The DNA of the CDR3 is TGTGCCAGCAGCGTACTGGCGGGGGGTTATCAAGAGACCCAGTACTTC. This encodes CASSVLAGGYQETQYF.

The rearrangement links TRBV9 to TRBJ2-1; 8 bases map to TRBD1. V shed 7 bases and J 10 bases; nucleotides not matched to a gene: 13. The CDR3 length is 14 residues. Germline CDR1 is SGDLS and CDR2 is YYNGEE. The CDR3 coding sequence is TGTGCCAGCGGGGGGACAGGTCTGGTGGAGGAGCAGTTCTTC. Translated, it gives CASGGTGLVEEQFF.

This clone has just one count. At one of its ends the junction is not consistent with the germline gene, which may arise from a read error. This same CDR3 is encoded by further DNA sequences in the sample. This chain uses TRBV2 with TRBJ1-1, with D perhaps matching TRBD1 (5 bases). CDR3 size: 15 residues. The germline V gene encodes CDR1 SNHLY and CDR2 FYNNEI. CDR3: CASSVMGEGNTEAFF. The CDR3 DNA is TGTGCCAGCAGTGTTATGGGGGAGGGGAACACTGAGGCTTTCTTT.

The chain couples TRBV27 to TRBJ1-2; 7 bases agree with TRBD1. CDR3 length: 14 amino acids. V lost 7 bases and J lost 4; bases outside the gene matches: 9. CDR1 and CDR2 (germline): MNHEY, SMNVEV (reference sequence). The DNA of the CDR3 is TGTGCCAGCAAAATTTCCCGGGACAGCTATGGCTACACCTTC. This translates into CASKISRDSYGYTF.

Concerning this clone: Within the sample, other DNA sequences also encode this same CDR3. The rearrangement links TRBV7-8 to TRBJ1-6; no clear D gene. V was shortened by 1 base and J by 4 bases, with 5 bases between the two germline ends. The CDR3 consists of 14 residues. CDR1 SGHVS and CDR2 FQNEAQ come from the germline V gene. The CDR3: CASSLERYNSPLHF. Here the CDR3 DNA reads TGTGCCAGCAGCTTAGAGAGGTATAATTCACCCCTCCACTTT. Full variable domain (missing parts from reference TRBV7-8 and TRBJ1-6): GAGVSQSPRYKVAKRGQDVALRCDPISGHVSLFWYQQALGQGPEFLTYFQNEAQLDKSGLPSDRFFAERPEGSVSTLKIQRTQQEDSAVYLCASSLERYNSPLHFGNGTRLTVT.

In DNA form, the CDR3 reads TGTGCCAGCAGCCGGAATACAGGCCGAAACATTCAGTACTTC. It translates to CASSRNTGRNIQYF. The chain recombines TRBV14 with TRBJ2-4; a possible D gene is TRBD1 (5 bases). The CDR3 runs to 14 residues. Between the trimmed V and J ends, which lost 4 bases and 6 bases, there was a span of 13 bases. The germline CDR1 and CDR2 sequences are SGHDN and FVKESK. Drawing the rest from reference TRBV14 and TRBJ2-4, the complete variable domain is EAGVTQFPSHSVIEKGQTVTLRCDPISGHDNLYWYRRVMGKEIKFLLHFVKESKQDESGMPNNRFLAERTGGTYSTLKVQPAELEDSGVYFCASSRNTGRNIQYFGAGTRLSVL.

This clone was counted a few times. V and J are TRBV6-5 and TRBJ1-6; no clear D gene. There are 15 residues in the CDR3. CDR1 and CDR2 (germline): MNHEY, SVGAGI. V was clipped by 2 bases and J by 7 bases, with 12 bases between them. CDR3 sequence: CASSYRTTRNSPLHF. DNA of the CDR3: TGTGCCAGCAGTTACCGAACTACACGGAATTCACCCCTCCACTTT.

The sample holds one count of this clone. The chain uses TRBV2 and TRBJ2-2; TRBD1 matches 7 bases. The trim removed 6 bases at V and 5 bases at J, leaving 9 bases unmatched. The CDR3 contains 15 residues. Germline values: CDR1 SNHLY, CDR2 FYNNEI. CDR3 coding DNA: TGTGCCAGCAGAGTAGGGGGCTGGGGGACCGGGGAGCTGTTTTTT. The encoded protein is CASRVGGWGTGELFF.